This T cell receptor beta chain was recovered during a study of T cell responses to AZD1222 COVID-19 vaccine. Germline assignment: CDR1 SGHDT and CDR2 YYEEEE. The CDR3 extends over 13 amino acids. After removal of 3 bases from V and 6 bases from J, the junction contained 4 bases not matched to a gene. In its sample, this clone was seen once. Assay: immunoSEQ multiplex PCR; the TCRdb copy retains only in-frame clones and omits some. The table includes 150,000 or so clones, approximately 90% detected once. The starting material was peripheral blood, obtained on day 0 of MenACWY control vaccination. The receptor's source is an adult in good health. The chain has TRBV5-6 and TRBJ2-7; the match to TRBD1 covers 9 bases. CDR3 amino acids: CASSWDRAGEQYF. The DNA of the CDR3 is TGTGCCAGCAGCTGGGACAGGGCGGGCGAGCAGTACTTC.